Each of the 13 T cell receptor beta chains below was sequenced from the same sample in a study of technical replicates of blood from a few donors. Only in-frame clones appear in the TCRdb table, and some are missing; sequencing was by immunoSEQ multiplex PCR. The sample contains around 80,000 clones, about 91% of which appear only once. The sequenced material came from T cells isolated from PBMCs. The source is a human donor in good health.

J is TRBJ2-3 and V is TRBV5-4, with D unclear. Per the germline V gene, CDR1 is SGHNT and CDR2 is YYREEE (reference sequence). CDR3 length equals 13 residues. The germline V and J ends were trimmed by 0 bases and 6 bases, with 8 bases remaining between them. This chain's CDR3 is CASSLARSDTQYF. DNA for the CDR3: TGTGCCAGCAGCTTGGCCAGGTCCGATACGCAGTATTTT.

CDR3 amino acids: CASSQTGAYEQYF. The CDR3 DNA sequence: TGTGCCAGTAGTCAAACAGGGGCTTACGAGCAGTACTTC. The chain couples TRBV19 to TRBJ2-7; 7 positions match TRBD1. The germline V gene has CDR1 LNHDA and CDR2 SQIVND (reference sequence). This CDR3 comprises 13 residues. After removal of 5 bases from V and 4 bases from J, the junction contained 5 bases not matched to a gene. The entire variable domain, with the rest obtained from reference TRBV19 and TRBJ2-7, is as follows: DGGITQSPKYLFRKEGQNVTLSCEQNLNHDAMYWYRQDPGQGLRLIYYSQIVNDFQKGDIAEGYSVSREKKESFPLTVTSAQKNPTAFYLCASSQTGAYEQYFGPGTRLTVT.

The CDR3 coding sequence is TGCGCCAGCAGCCTCGGGACAGACAACTACGAGCAGTACTTC. This gives the protein CASSLGTDNYEQYF. The rearrangement uses TRBV5-1 and TRBJ2-7; 7 bases line up with TRBD1. Germline assignment: CDR1 SGHRS and CDR2 YFSETQ. The junction had 7 bases not matched to a gene; V was cut back by 4 bases and J by 3 bases. The length of the CDR3 is 14 residues.

The chain links TRBV7-2 to TRBJ2-5; D is unclear. V was trimmed by 5 bases and J by 7 bases, leaving 17 bases between them. Germline assignment: CDR1 SGHTA and CDR2 FQGNSA. The CDR3 has 14 residues. The CDR3 protein is CASSLLDTLATQYF. The CDR3 region has the DNA TGTGCCAGCAGCCTATTAGACACTTTGGCGACCCAGTACTTC.

The chain combines TRBV11-2 with TRBJ1-1, with a possible D match to TRBD1 (6 bases). The CDR3 is 13 residues long. Germline V gene data show CDR1 as SGHAT and CDR2 as FQNNGV. Between the trimmed V and J ends, which lost 0 bases and 12 bases, there was a span of 14 bases. The CDR3 bases are TGTGCCAGCAGCTTAGAGCTTAACCAGGGGCCTTTCTTT. The encoded protein is CASSLELNQGPFF.

J is TRBJ1-1 and V is TRBV4-1; D might be TRBD1 (5 bases). The V end was cut by 0 bases, the J end by 3 bases, with 11 bases between. Germline V gene data show CDR1 as MGHRA and CDR2 as YSYEKL. The CDR3 runs 15 residues. The CDR3 spells CASSQDTGGYTEAFF. CDR3 nucleotide sequence: TGCGCCAGCAGCCAAGATACCGGGGGGTACACTGAAGCTTTCTTT.

The chain uses TRBV7-9 and TRBJ1-1; D is unresolved. The CDR3 runs 13 residues. The germline V gene has CDR1 SEHNR and CDR2 FQNEAQ (reference sequence). V dropped 5 bases and J dropped 5 bases, with 12 bases sitting between them. CDR3 nucleotide sequence: TGTGCCAGCAGCCTACCTCCGAGGACTGAAGCTTTCTTT. It encodes CASSLPPRTEAFF.

The rearrangement links TRBV6-5 to TRBJ2-5, with 7 bases lining up with TRBD1. This CDR3 comprises 15 residues. Germline trimming cut 4 bases from V and 5 bases from J; bases unmatched to any gene: 10. Germline assignment: CDR1 MNHEY and CDR2 SVGAGI. CDR3 DNA: TGTGCCAGCAGTTCAGTACGACAGGGTGCCGAGACCCAGTACTTC. Its protein product is CASSSVRQGAETQYF.

This chain connects TRBV5-6 to TRBJ2-3; D is undetermined. V lost 4 bases to trimming and J lost 0 bases, with 18 bases between them. The CDR3 has 17 amino acids. Germline assignment: CDR1 SGHDT and CDR2 YYEEEE. This CDR3 is CASSSDWISPSTDTQYF. Written as DNA, the CDR3 is TGTGCCAGCAGCAGCGACTGGATATCCCCTAGCACAGATACGCAGTATTTT.

In DNA form, the CDR3 reads TGTGCCAGCAGTGCCTACAGGAGCTCCTACAATGAGCAGTTCTTC. This codes for CASSAYRSSYNEQFF. This chain joins TRBV28 and TRBJ2-1, with TRBD1 as a possible D gene (5 bases). Trimming took 5 bases from V and 0 from J, leaving 11 bases between them. CDR1 is MDHEN, CDR2 SYDVKM, per germline. CDR3 length: 15 amino acids. Full variable domain (outside the CDR3, taken from reference TRBV28 and TRBJ2-1): DVKVTQSSRYLVKRTGEKVFLECVQDMDHENMFWYRQDPGLGLRLIYFSYDVKMKEKGDIPEGYSVSREKKERFSLILESASTNQTSMYLCASSAYRSSYNEQFFGPGTRLTVL.

The chain links TRBV7-3 to TRBJ2-1; perhaps TRBD1 as D (5 bases). The V gene lost 4 bases and the J gene lost 7 bases, with 8 bases spanning the gap. Per germline, CDR1 SGHTA and CDR2 FQGTGA. The CDR3 runs 12 residues. CDR3: CASSSPGNEQFF. The CDR3 DNA follows: TGTGCCAGCAGCTCCCCAGGGAATGAGCAGTTCTTC.

The chain couples TRBV28 to TRBJ2-7; 7 bases line up with TRBD1. V gave up 4 bases and J gave up 12 bases; unmatched junction bases: 15. Germline values: CDR1 MDHEN, CDR2 SYDVKM. CDR3 size: 14 residues. CDR3 in amino acids: CASSWTGTLYALYF. The CDR3 nucleotides read TGTGCCAGCAGTTGGACAGGAACCCTCTACGCGCTGTACTTC.

CDR3 in amino acids: CASSLDSGPYEQYF. The CDR3 DNA is TGCGCCAGCAGCTTGGATAGCGGACCTTACGAGCAGTACTTC. The rearrangement uses TRBV5-1 and TRBJ2-7, with D perhaps TRBD2 (6 bases). The germline gives CDR1 SGHRS, CDR2 YFSETQ. The CDR3 has 14 residues. V was clipped by 0 bases and J by 4 bases, with 11 bases between them.